The rows below give T cell receptor beta chains drawn from one sample of a study of PD-L1 blockade in urothelial cancer. TCRdb keeps only in-frame clones here, not all; method: immunoSEQ multiplex PCR. The sample records 70,000 to 90,000 clones, around 76% being singletons. Sequences were derived from PBMCs, sampled around atezolizumab (anti-PD-L1) treatment. All receptors come from a man in his 70s with urothelial cancer. Both conserved end residues are part of each CDR3. The order of the fields is D gene, V gene, J gene, clone size, CDR3 protein, CDR3 DNA. A D gene is named only where the DNA matches it firmly. A clone size is listed for some rows: how often the clone was seen (once, few, many), or a class if it is expanded.

NA,TRBV7-3,TRBJ2-3,NA,CASSSPGNPTQYF,TGTGCCAGCAGCTCCCCCGGGAACCCTACGCAGTATTTT
TRBD1,TRBV9,TRBJ1-2,NA,CASGGQNYGYTF,TGTGCCAGCGGGGGACAGAACTATGGCTACACCTTC
NA,TRBV7-2,TRBJ2-7,NA,CASSLDYESYEQYF,TGTGCCAGCAGCTTAGATTATGAGTCCTACGAGCAGTACTTC
TRBD1,TRBV5-1,TRBJ1-1,NA,CASSLLGQAAEAFF,TGCGCCAGCAGCCTCCTGGGACAGGCAGCCGAAGCTTTCTTT
TRBD2,TRBV6-6,TRBJ2-1,NA,CASSPGRSEQFF,TGTGCCAGCAGCCCCGGGAGGAGTGAGCAGTTCTTC
TRBD1,TRBV4-1,TRBJ1-2,NA,CASSQIPGQGRGYTF,TGCGCCAGCAGCCAGATCCCGGGACAGGGACGCGGCTACACCTTC
NA,TRBV5-1,TRBJ2-7,NA,CASSLAEGGSSYEQYF,TGCGCCAGCAGCTTGGCCGAGGGGGGGAGCTCCTACGAGCAGTACTTC
TRBD1,TRBV6-5,TRBJ1-2,NA,CASSYVGQGAPGGYTF,TGTGCCAGCAGTTACGTGGGACAGGGGGCGCCGGGAGGCTACACCTTC
TRBD2,TRBV28,TRBJ2-1,NA,CASSRSGGGYNEQFF,TGTGCCAGCAGCAGATCGGGCGGGGGATACAATGAGCAGTTCTTC
NA,TRBV25-1,TRBJ1-1,NA,CASSELTEAFF,TGTGCCAGCAGTGAATTAACTGAAGCTTTCTTT
NA,TRBV5-1,TRBJ1-5,once,CASSFGEGNQPQHF,TGCGCCAGCAGCTTTGGGGAGGGCAATCAGCCCCAGCATTTT
TRBD1,TRBV7-9,TRBJ1-2,few,CASSLDRGGYGYTF,TGTGCCAGCAGCTTAGACAGGGGAGGCTATGGCTACACCTTC
TRBD1,TRBV29-1,TRBJ2-1,NA,CSVETGVRDNEQFF,TGCAGCGTTGAAACAGGGGTGCGTGACAATGAGCAGTTCTTC
TRBD2,TRBV6-5,TRBJ2-3,NA,CASSYGSGEGDTQYF,TGTGCCAGCAGTTACGGAAGCGGGGAAGGGGATACGCAGTATTTT
NA,TRBV4-2,TRBJ1-6,NA,CASSQESWSSYNSPLHF,TGTGCCAGCAGCCAAGAATCTTGGAGCTCCTATAATTCACCCCTCCACTTT
TRBD2,TRBV5-1,TRBJ2-2,NA,CASSPLAGANTGELFF,TGCGCCAGCAGCCCACTAGCGGGGGCGAACACCGGGGAGCTGTTTTTT
NA,TRBV7-2,TRBJ1-5,NA,CASSPDNHSNQPQHF,TGTGCCAGCAGCCCCGACAACCATAGCAATCAGCCCCAGCATTTT
NA,TRBV9,TRBJ1-2,NA,CASSTGEGRGGYTF,TGTGCCAGCAGCACGGGGGAGGGGAGGGGTGGCTACACCTTC
TRBD2,TRBV7-3,TRBJ2-2,once,CASSLLAGRNTGELFF,TGTGCCAGCAGCTTACTAGCGGGAAGGAACACCGGGGAGCTGTTTTTT
TRBD2,TRBV11-2,TRBJ2-1,NA,CASSLNRLAGNEQFF,TGTGCCAGCAGCTTAAACCGACTAGCGGGCAATGAGCAGTTCTTC
NA,TRBV7-9,TRBJ2-3,NA,CASSPSTDTQYF,TGTGCCAGCAGCCCATCCACAGATACGCAGTATTTT
TRBD1,TRBV27,TRBJ2-1,NA,CASSPGGAERSEQFF,TGTGCCAGCAGCCCAGGGGGCGCTGAACGGTCGGAGCAGTTCTTC
TRBD1,TRBV2,TRBJ2-2,NA,CATKGQGATGELFF,TGTGCCACGAAGGGACAGGGGGCGACCGGGGAGCTGTTTTTT
TRBD1,TRBV30,TRBJ1-5,few,CAWSVSQGGGPQHF,TGTGCCTGGAGTGTGTCCCAGGGGGGTGGGCCCCAGCATTTT
NA,TRBV5-6,TRBJ2-3,NA,CASSPWTASLSTDTQYF,TGTGCCAGCAGCCCATGGACAGCGAGCCTTAGCACAGATACGCAGTATTTT
TRBD2,TRBV7-3,TRBJ2-3,NA,CASSLGRGYTDTQYF,TGTGCCAGCAGCTTAGGGCGGGGGTACACAGATACGCAGTATTTT
TRBD1,TRBV6-5,TRBJ1-5,NA,CASRRTGNVGQPQHF,TGTGCCAGCAGAAGGACAGGGAATGTTGGTCAGCCCCAGCATTTT
NA,TRBV5-1,TRBJ2-5,NA,CASSLVLGGTQYF,TGCGCCAGCAGCTTGGTGTTGGGGGGGACCCAGTACTTC
NA,TRBV20-1,TRBJ1-2,NA,CSARWTVGYTF,TGCAGTGCTAGGTGGACAGTGGGCTACACCTTC
TRBD1,TRBV7-2,TRBJ2-7,NA,CASSPGQGRYEQYF,TGTGCCAGCAGCCCCGGACAGGGTCGGTACGAGCAGTACTTC
TRBD1,TRBV6-1,TRBJ1-1,NA,CASSTTGDGEAFF,TGTGCCAGCAGTACGACAGGGGATGGGGAAGCTTTCTTT
NA,TRBV29-1,TRBJ1-1,NA,CSVVSLNTEAFF,TGCAGCGTTGTATCTCTGAACACTGAAGCTTTCTTT
NA,TRBV21-1,TRBJ2-7,NA,CASSKARAGLIYEQYF,TGTGCCAGCAGCAAAGCGCGGGCGGGACTCATTTACGAGCAGTACTTC
TRBD2,TRBV7-3,TRBJ2-1,NA,CASSSDAVGGDEQFF,TGTGCCAGCAGCTCAGACGCGGTGGGGGGGGATGAGCAGTTCTTC
NA,TRBV5-8,TRBJ2-5,NA,CASSSRDFPQETQYF,TGTGCCAGCAGCTCCCGGGACTTCCCCCAAGAGACCCAGTACTTC
NA,TRBV4-1,TRBJ1-6,once,CASSQGGRFYNSPLHF,TGCGCCAGCAGCCAAGGGGGCCGATTCTATAATTCACCCCTCCACTTT
NA,TRBV7-2,TRBJ1-6,NA,CASTPLQGNSPLHF,TGTGCCAGCACTCCGTTACAGGGAAATTCACCCCTCCACTTT
NA,TRBV11-3,TRBJ2-1,NA,CASSLAAGEVEQFF,TGTGCCAGCAGCTTAGCTGCCGGGGAAGTTGAGCAGTTCTTC
NA,TRBV4-1,TRBJ2-7,NA,CASSQVHRPYEQYF,TGCGCCAGCAGCCAAGTCCACAGACCCTACGAGCAGTACTTC
NA,TRBV18,TRBJ1-4,NA,CASSPEPGDNEKLFF,TGTGCCAGCTCACCAGAGCCAGGGGATAATGAAAAACTGTTTTTT
NA,TRBV23-1,TRBJ2-3,NA,CASSQIAFRAGCTDTQYF,TGCGCCAGCAGTCAAATAGCTTTTCGAGCGGGCTGCACAGATACGCAGTATTTT
NA,TRBV20-1,TRBJ1-5,NA,CSAKHDQPQHF,TGCAGTGCTAAACACGATCAGCCCCAGCATTTT
TRBD1,TRBV6-1,TRBJ2-7,NA,CASSGWDRPDEQYF,TGTGCCAGCAGTGGATGGGACAGGCCGGACGAGCAGTACTTC
NA,TRBV7-9,TRBJ2-7,NA,CASSPAYEQYF,TGTGCCAGCAGCCCCGCCTACGAGCAGTACTTC
TRBD2,TRBV13,TRBJ2-1,NA,CASRWSGDDGEQFF,TGTGCCAGCCGATGGAGCGGGGATGATGGTGAGCAGTTCTTC
TRBD1,TRBV2,TRBJ2-5,NA,CASSDSTGDETQYF,TGTGCCAGCAGTGACTCAACAGGGGATGAGACCCAGTACTTC
NA,TRBV4-1,TRBJ2-5,NA,CASSQEPRGETQYF,TGCGCCAGCAGCCAAGAACCTAGGGGAGAGACCCAGTACTTC
NA,TRBV19,TRBJ2-7,NA,CASSITASTYEQYF,TGTGCCAGTAGTATAACAGCATCTACCTACGAGCAGTACTTC
NA,TRBV12-5,TRBJ1-3,NA,CASGFGGAGNTIYF,TGTGCTAGTGGTTTCGGAGGGGCTGGAAACACCATATATTTT
NA,TRBV7-9,TRBJ1-2,NA,CASSLVNQGSGYTF,TGTGCCAGCAGCTTAGTAAACCAGGGTAGCGGCTACACCTTC
TRBD2,TRBV5-4,TRBJ2-1,NA,CASRSGTAEQFF,TGTGCCAGCAGGAGCGGGACTGCAGAGCAGTTCTTC
NA,TRBV11-3,TRBJ2-5,NA,CASSPRGETQYF,TGTGCCAGCAGCCCGCGTGGAGAGACCCAGTACTTC
TRBD1,TRBV28,TRBJ1-2,NA,CASSPPGTGGGLYGYTF,TGTGCCAGCAGTCCCCCCGGGACAGGGGGCGGGCTCTATGGCTACACCTTC